This TCR beta chain is drawn from a study of T-cell memory formation after mild COVID-19. Across the whole study: In these data, TCR clusters were largely donor specific. Study findings and constraints: Among contracting clones, CD4+ were mainly CM/EM and CD8+ enriched in EMRA.

Trimming took off 6 bases at V and 3 bases at J, with 20 bases between the two ends. Germline-derived CDR1 and CDR2 are MDHEN and SYDVKM. The length of the CDR3 is 16 residues. On this clonotype: Antigen unknown.

TCRdb re-derived calls from the 5' RACE reads in MiXCR, one entry per CDR3 protein. The sample consists of under 110,000 distinct CDR3 sequences, about 18% of them appearing once. The origin of this receptor is an adult woman who had mild COVID-19 (a few samples of this study predate the infection). Cell type and time point are not known. Sequencing was done on a sample of PBMCs or a T cell subset sorted from them (not recorded which). This chain joins TRBV28 and TRBJ2-5; a possible D gene is TRBD1 (7 bases). CDR3 sequence: CASRPERRGRKETQYF. CDR3 sequence (DNA): TGTGCCAGCAGACCAGAGCGGAGGGGGCGCAAAGAGACCCAGTACTTC. The variable domain in full, with the rest retrieved from reference TRBV28 and TRBJ2-5, is DVKVTQSSRYLVKRTGEKVFLECVQDMDHENMFWYRQDPGLGLRLIYFSYDVKMKEKGDIPEGYSVSREKKERFSLILESASTNQTSMYLCASRPERRGRKETQYFGPGTRLLVL.